This T cell receptor beta chain was retrieved from a study of PD-1 blockade in classical Hodgkin lymphoma. Libraries were prepared by immunoSEQ multiplex PCR; TCRdb keeps only in-frame clonotypes and omits some of them. The table shows roughly 17,000 clones, with about four fifths occurring only once. The V gene end was trimmed by 4 bases and the J gene end by 4 bases; junction bases not matched to a gene: 9. The CDR3 has 16 amino acids. The germline V gene has CDR1 SEHNR and CDR2 FQNEAQ (reference sequence). Sample time point: cycle 4 day 1 (C4D1), after less than 7 weeks of nivolumab. Relapse after autologous stem cell transplantation occurred in every patient, and brentuximab vedotin exposure varied. Classifying best responses yielded complete response, partial response or progressive disease. Study-level points and caveats: Differences between repertoires have undefined causes, possibly disease activity or prior therapy. Newly diagnosed and completely responding patients shared comparable baseline diversity.

This clone occurred a few times. No antigen is known for it. The chain joins TRBV7-9 to TRBJ1-5; TRBD1 agrees at 8 bases. The material sequenced was peripheral blood mononuclear cells (PBMCs), taken before the fourth cycle of nivolumab. The clonotype originates from a human donor with classical Hodgkin lymphoma. Here the CDR3 DNA reads TGTGCCAGCAGCTACGGGACAGGAAATGGAAATCAGCCCCAGCATTTT. This codes for CASSYGTGNGNQPQHF. Full variable domain (outside the CDR3, taken from reference TRBV7-9 and TRBJ1-5): DTGVSQNPRHKITKRGQNVTFRCDPISEHNRLYWYRQTLGQGPEFLTYFQNEAQLEKSRLLSDRFSAERPKGSFSTLEIQRTEQGDSAMYLCASSYGTGNGNQPQHFGDGTRLSIL.